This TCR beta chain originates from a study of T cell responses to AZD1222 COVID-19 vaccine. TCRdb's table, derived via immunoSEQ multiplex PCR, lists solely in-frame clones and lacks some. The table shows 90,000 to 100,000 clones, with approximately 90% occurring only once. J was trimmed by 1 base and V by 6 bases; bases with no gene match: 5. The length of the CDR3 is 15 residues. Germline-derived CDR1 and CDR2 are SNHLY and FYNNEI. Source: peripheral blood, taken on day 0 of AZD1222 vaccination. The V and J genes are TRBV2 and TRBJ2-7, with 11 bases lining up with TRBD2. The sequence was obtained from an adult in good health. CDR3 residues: CASSAGLAVSYEQYF. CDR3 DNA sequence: TGTGCCAGCAGCGCGGGACTAGCGGTTTCCTACGAGCAGTACTTC. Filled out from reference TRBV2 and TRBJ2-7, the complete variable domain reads EPEVTQTPSHQVTQMGQEVILRCVPISNHLYFYWYRQILGQKVEFLVSFYNNEISEKSEIFDDQFSVERPDGSNFTLKIRSTKLEDSAMYFCASSAGLAVSYEQYFGPGTRLTVT.